The TCR beta chain under discussion was sequenced for a study of cytomegalovirus exposure and HLA in healthy donors. Study-level background: An early data release held about 85 million unique TCRs from HLA-typed donors. Points from the study as a whole: The majority of CMV-associated TCR beta chains were reported as apparently HLA-restricted in a later analysis.

The V gene's germline CDR1 is MDHEN and CDR2 SYDVKM. CDR3 length: 14 residues. V lost 4 bases to trimming and J lost 0 bases, with 4 bases between them. The primer mix had 60 Vbeta and 13 Jbeta primers. This table comes from immunoSEQ multiplex PCR, and its TCRdb copy is limited to in-frame clones, with some not included. Of some 150,000 clones in the sample, around 77% were seen once. For this clone: Its antigen is as yet unknown.

Material: PBMCs. This rearrangement joins TRBV28 to TRBJ2-6; D gene ambiguous. The sequence was collected from a woman in her 30s in good health and CMV-seropositive. Here the CDR3 DNA reads TGTGCCAGCAGTTGGCCCTCTGGGGCCAACGTCCTGACTTTC. Its protein is CASSWPSGANVLTF.